The next 21 T cell receptor beta chains were all read from a single sample in a study of T cells in Graves' hyperthyroidism and ophthalmopathy. Template material for amplifying TCR beta CDR3 regions consisted of RNA transcripts. RT-PCR in the first round (using the HTBI primer set) targeted the TCR CDR3. Using its own MiXCR run on the multiplex PCR reads, TCRdb lists one record per CDR3 protein. Of fewer than 250,000 distinct CDR3 sequences listed, over 15% are singletons. Source material: blood. Receptors originate from a man aged 50 or older with Graves' hyperthyroidism.

The rearrangement uses TRBV27 and TRBJ2-3, with D possibly being TRBD2 (5 bases). Germline V gives CDR1 MNHEY, CDR2 SMNVEV (reference sequence). The CDR3 contains 17 residues. Trimming left V 0 bases short and J 3 bases short, with 16 bases between. The CDR3 reads CASSLSPPEGYTDTQYF. The CDR3 nucleotides are TGTGCCAGCAGTTTATCGCCCCCCGAGGGCTATACAGATACGCAGTATTTT.

This chain uses TRBV5-4 with TRBJ2-7, with D possibly being TRBD1 or TRBD2 (5 bases each). Trimming took 2 bases from V and 0 from J, leaving 9 bases between them. The CDR3 runs to 14 residues. Germline loops: CDR1 SGHNT, CDR2 YYREEE (reference sequence). CDR3 DNA: TGTGCCAGCAGCTTCCGGGACGGCTCCTACGAGCAGTACTTC. The encoded protein is CASSFRDGSYEQYF.

The chain has TRBV7-3 and TRBJ2-1; 7 bases map to TRBD2. After removal of 1 base from V and 7 bases from J, the junction contained 1 base not matched to a gene. The CDR3 consists of 13 residues. The V gene's germline CDR1 is SGHTA and CDR2 FQGTGA. DNA of the CDR3: TGTGCCAGCAGCTTAAATAGCGGGAATGAGCAGTTCTTC. Translating gives CASSLNSGNEQFF.

The chain recombines TRBV3-1 with TRBJ1-2; possibly TRBD1 for D (5 bases). This CDR3 contains 13 residues. V was trimmed by 0 bases and J by 4 bases, leaving 6 bases between them. Germline V gene lookup returns CDR1 LGHDT and CDR2 YNNKEL (reference sequence). The CDR3 sequence is CASSQEDSYGYTF. In nucleotides, the CDR3 is TGTGCCAGCAGCCAAGAAGACAGCTATGGCTACACCTTC.

This clonotype was observed many times. A read error may produce the germline difference seen at one junction end. This rearrangement joins TRBV2 to TRBJ2-7, with TRBD1 identical over 7 bases. The CDR3 consists of 13 residues. Germline CDR1 reads SNHLY; CDR2 reads FYNNEI. CDR3 sequence reads: CDGTGTVDYEQYF. The CDR3 DNA reads as TGCGACGGAACGGGGACAGTCGACTACGAGCAGTACTTC.

This clonotype was seen at least ten times. The rearrangement uses TRBV11-2 and TRBJ1-1; TRBD1 might be the D (5 bases). Trimming took off 4 bases at V and 5 bases at J, with 14 bases between the two ends. The CDR3 contains 14 residues. Germline V CDR1 and CDR2: SGHAT, FQNNGV. CDR3 in amino acids: CASSSTRRGTEAFF. CDR3 in DNA: TGTGCCAGCAGCTCTACTCGACGGGGGACTGAAGCTTTCTTT.

This clonotype was picked up many times. The V and J genes are TRBV30 and TRBJ2-1; tentatively, D is TRBD1 or TRBD2 (5 bases each). The CDR3 covers 11 residues. The V gene's germline CDR1 is GTSNPN and CDR2 SVGIG (reference sequence). The V and J ends lost 3 bases and 10 bases respectively, with 10 bases between them. The CDR3 protein is CAWSREREQFF. Here the CDR3 DNA reads TGTGCCTGGAGCAGGGAGCGCGAGCAGTTCTTC.

This clonotype was counted a single time. The chain recombines TRBV7-8 with TRBJ2-7, with TRBD1 identical over 11 bases. Trimming cost V 3 bases and J 4 bases; bases outside gene matches: 5. CDR3 size: 15 residues. Germline assignment: CDR1 SGHVS and CDR2 FQNEAQ. The CDR3 region is CASSFRDRGDYEQYF. In DNA form, the CDR3 reads TGTGCCAGCAGCTTCAGGGACAGGGGGGATTACGAGCAGTACTTC. The full variable domain, with the rest looked up from reference TRBV7-8 and TRBJ2-7, is GAGVSQSPRYKVAKRGQDVALRCDPISGHVSLFWYQQALGQGPEFLTYFQNEAQLDKSGLPSDRFFAERPEGSVSTLKIQRTQQEDSAVYLCASSFRDRGDYEQYFGPGTRLTVT.

J is TRBJ2-1 and V is TRBV19; the D gene is possibly TRBD2 (5 bases). The V gene's germline CDR1 is LNHDA and CDR2 SQIVND (reference sequence). Trimming took 7 bases from V and 2 from J, leaving 12 bases between them. The CDR3 consists of 14 residues. This CDR3 is CASNSGGAYNEQFF. The DNA for the CDR3 is TGTGCCAGTAATTCCGGAGGAGCCTACAATGAGCAGTTCTTC.

The genes are TRBV6-1 and TRBJ2-1; TRBD1 agrees at 7 bases. With V trimmed by 8 bases and J by 2 bases, 6 bases remained unmatched. The CDR3 has 14 residues. The germline gives CDR1 MNHNS, CDR2 SASEGT. Here the CDR3 reads CASLTGRAYNEQFF. The CDR3 bases are TGTGCCAGCTTGACAGGGCGGGCCTACAATGAGCAGTTCTTC.

This clonotype occurred many times. V and J are TRBV3-1 and TRBJ2-1; 9 bases agree with TRBD2. The CDR3 extends over 16 amino acids. Germline-derived CDR1 and CDR2 are LGHDT and YNNKEL (reference sequence). Trimming at V came to 1 base and at J to 4 bases, leaving 5 bases not matched to a gene. CDR3 residues: CASSQGRGRVYNEQFF. DNA of the CDR3: TGTGCCAGCAGCCAAGGCCGCGGGAGGGTTTACAATGAGCAGTTCTTC.

This clonotype has a handful of counts. The gene calls are TRBV6-1 and TRBJ2-2; D uncertain. V shed 3 bases and J shed 6 bases, with 8 bases lying between them. The length of the CDR3 is 13 residues. Germline assignment: CDR1 MNHNS and CDR2 SASEGT. CDR3 in amino acids: CASSDSQSGELFF. CDR3 bases: TGTGCCAGCAGTGACTCCCAGTCCGGGGAGCTGTTTTTT.

This clonotype was counted ten times or more. V and J are TRBV12-3 or TRBV12-4 and TRBJ2-1; TRBD2 matches 11 bases. V lost 5 bases to trimming and J lost 10 bases; unmatched junction nucleotides: 10. The CDR3 runs to 15 residues. The CDR3 DNA follows: TGTGCCAGCAGTGTCCGGGGTAGCGGGAGGGGGGAGCAGTTCTTC. This translates into CASSVRGSGRGEQFF.

This clonotype was observed a few times. A much more abundant neighbour one base away suggests this may be a read error. The chain combines TRBV2 with TRBJ1-1, with a tentative D call TRBD1 (6 bases). This CDR3 spans 15 amino acids. CDR1 is SNHLY and CDR2 is FYNNEI in the germline V gene. Trimming removed 2 bases at V and 4 bases at J, with 14 bases between. CDR3 region: CASSELGGVSTEAFF. CDR3 DNA sequence: TGTGCCAGCAGTGAACTGGGGGGCGTGAGCACTGAAGCTTTCTTT.

This sequence joins TRBV15 and TRBJ2-1, with D perhaps matching TRBD2 (6 bases). V was shortened by 3 bases and J by 8 bases, with 17 bases between the two germline ends. The CDR3 totals 15 residues. CDR1 is LNHNV and CDR2 is YYDKDF in the germline V gene (reference sequence). DNA of the CDR3: TGTGCCACCAGCAGTGGGGACTCACTTGGGTATGAGCAGTTCTTC. Its protein product is CATSSGDSLGYEQFF. The full variable domain, rest sourced from reference TRBV15 and TRBJ2-1, is DAMVIQNPRYQVTQFGKPVTLSCSQTLNHNVMYWYQQKSSQAPKLLFHYYDKDFNNEADTPDNFQSRRPNTSFCFLDIRSPGLGDTAMYLCATSSGDSLGYEQFFGPGTRLTVL.

With respect to this clonotype: No conserved phenylalanine or tryptophan ends this CDR3, so it is likely a read error. V and J are TRBV2 and TRBJ2-1, with TRBD2 matching over 11 bases. V dropped 7 bases and J dropped 2; count of bases not matched to a gene: 4. Germline CDR1 and CDR2: SNHLY and FYNNEI. The CDR3 contains 15 residues. Written as DNA, the CDR3 is TGTGCCAGCACCCCTAGCGGGAGGACCTACAATGAGCAGTTCCTC. Translated, it gives CASTPSGRTYNEQFL.

A note on this clonotype: A much larger clone lies a single base off, so this may be a read error. The CDR3 end shows no conserved phenylalanine or tryptophan, and so a read error is likely. This rearrangement joins TRBV15 to TRBJ2-5; 8 bases agree with TRBD2. The CDR3 is made up of 17 amino acids. CDR1 LNHNV and CDR2 YYDKDF come from the germline V gene (reference sequence). The trim removed 0 bases at V and 0 bases at J, leaving 6 bases unmatched. Here the CDR3 reads CATSREGSSGNQETQYL. In DNA form, the CDR3 reads TGTGCCACCAGCAGAGAAGGGAGTAGCGGGAACCAAGAGACCCAGTACCTC.

This rearrangement joins TRBV12-3 or TRBV12-4 to TRBJ1-2; 7 bases are shared with TRBD1. The V segment lost 1 base and the J segment 7 bases; nucleotides outside the gene matches: 6. CDR3 size: 14 residues. The CDR3 region is CASSLETGIGGYTF. CDR3 DNA: TGTGCCAGCAGTTTAGAGACAGGGATTGGTGGCTACACCTTC.

This clonotype turned up a few times. V and J are TRBV24-1 and TRBJ2-5, with D unclear. There are 13 residues in the CDR3. Per germline, CDR1 KGHDR and CDR2 SFDVKD. Trimming left V 5 bases short and J 5 bases short, with 11 bases between. DNA for the CDR3: TGTGCCACCAGTGGATCCGTCCGGGAGACCCAGTACTTC. Its protein is CATSGSVRETQYF.

There are many counts of this clonotype. The chain uses TRBV28 and TRBJ1-4; D not resolved. CDR1 MDHEN and CDR2 SYDVKM come from the germline V gene. V was clipped by 5 bases and J by 5 bases, with 15 bases between them. This CDR3 contains 15 residues. The CDR3, as DNA: TGTGCCAGCAGTACCCGGGGAGCCTTAAATGAAAAACTGTTTTTT. The encoded protein is CASSTRGALNEKLFF. Filled out from reference TRBV28 and TRBJ1-4, the complete variable domain reads DVKVTQSSRYLVKRTGEKVFLECVQDMDHENMFWYRQDPGLGLRLIYFSYDVKMKEKGDIPEGYSVSREKKERFSLILESASTNQTSMYLCASSTRGALNEKLFFGSGTQLSVL.

This clonotype was picked up many times. V usage is TRBV2 and J usage is TRBJ2-1; 8 positions match TRBD2. The CDR3 is made up of 14 amino acids. The germline gives CDR1 SNHLY, CDR2 FYNNEI. V was clipped by 5 bases and J by 2 bases; unmatched bases: 2. CDR3: CASSPGLAYNEQFF. CDR3 sequence (DNA): TGTGCCAGCAGTCCGGGACTAGCCTACAATGAGCAGTTCTTC.